Detailed here is one TCR beta chain. Sequencing of TCR beta covered CD8+ and CD4+ T cells obtained from blood. Bulk CD8+ and CD4+ cells came from magnetic negative isolation; CD8+ TEMRA by FACS. The data originate from a study of CD8 T cells in Susac syndrome. The RNA, roughly 0.45 to 1 ug, was put through reverse transcription using random hexamers. The method of amplification for TCR beta CDR3 was immunoSEQ multiplex PCR, covering 54 Vbeta and 13 Jbeta. One entry per CDR3 protein results from TCRdb running MiXCR on the immunoSEQ multiplex PCR reads. The sample contains roughly 400,000 distinct CDR3 sequences, around 83% of which appear only once. The sample comprised CD8+ T cells from PBMCs. The TCR was taken from a human donor with multiple sclerosis.

The CDR3 reads CASSLWKRSGELFF. DNA of the CDR3: TGTGCCAGCAGTTTATGGAAAAGGTCCGGGGAGCTGTTTTTT. The chain uses TRBV27 and TRBJ2-2; no firm D call. Trimming pared 1 base from V and 6 bases from J, leaving 9 bases between. The CDR3 covers 14 residues. The germline V gene has CDR1 MNHEY and CDR2 SMNVEV (reference sequence).